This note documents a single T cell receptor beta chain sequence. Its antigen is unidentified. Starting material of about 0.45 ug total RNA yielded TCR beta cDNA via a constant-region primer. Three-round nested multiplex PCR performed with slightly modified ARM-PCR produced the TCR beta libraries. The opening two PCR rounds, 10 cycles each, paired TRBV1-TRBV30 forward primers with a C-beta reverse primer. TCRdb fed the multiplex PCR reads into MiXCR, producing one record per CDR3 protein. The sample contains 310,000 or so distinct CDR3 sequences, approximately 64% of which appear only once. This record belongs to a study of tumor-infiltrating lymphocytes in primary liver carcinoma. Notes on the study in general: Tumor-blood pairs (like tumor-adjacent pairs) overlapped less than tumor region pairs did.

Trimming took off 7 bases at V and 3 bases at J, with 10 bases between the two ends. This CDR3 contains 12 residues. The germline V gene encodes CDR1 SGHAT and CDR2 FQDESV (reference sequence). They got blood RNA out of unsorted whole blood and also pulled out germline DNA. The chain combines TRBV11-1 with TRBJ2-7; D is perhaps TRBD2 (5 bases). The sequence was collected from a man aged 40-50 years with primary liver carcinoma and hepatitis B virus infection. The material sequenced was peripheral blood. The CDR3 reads CASNIGDYEQYF. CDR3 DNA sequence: TGTGCCAGCAACATCGGGGACTACGAGCAGTACTTC.